The next 8 T cell receptor beta chains were all read from a single sample in a study of shared clonotypes between healthy human individuals. Using immunoSEQ multiplex PCR, the repertoire was profiled, and TCRdb retains in-frame clones only, with some absent. The sample lists a few hundred thousand clones; 60% to 70% were seen once. Sequenced sample: memory CD4+ T cells sorted from blood. Subset denoted: CD45RA-negative fraction. The receptors derive from a man aged 25-45 years in good health.

V usage is TRBV7-2 and J usage is TRBJ2-5; D unresolved. V was trimmed by 5 bases and J by 6 bases, leaving 10 bases between them. CDR1 and CDR2 (germline): SGHTA, FQGNSA. The CDR3 has 12 residues. The CDR3 DNA follows: TGTGCCAGCAGCGTGGGAATTAAGACCCAGTACTTC. Amino acids: CASSVGIKTQYF.

V is TRBV10-3 and J is TRBJ2-1; D might be TRBD2 (6 bases). Germline V gene lookup returns CDR1 ENHRY and CDR2 SYGVKD. The CDR3 spans 14 residues. V gave up 3 bases and J gave up 9 bases, with 15 bases separating them. The CDR3 spells CAISESVGGIEQFF. The CDR3 DNA sequence: TGTGCCATCAGTGAATCGGTGGGGGGTATTGAGCAGTTCTTC.

The chain carries TRBV29-1 and TRBJ2-6; D is unclear. Germline-derived CDR1 and CDR2 are SQVTM and ANQGSEA. This CDR3 has 12 amino acids. The V gene lost 7 bases and the J gene lost 4 bases, with 8 bases spanning the gap. The CDR3 sequence is CSANLGANVLTF. In nucleotides, the CDR3 is TGCAGCGCCAACCTAGGGGCCAACGTCCTGACTTTC.

V is TRBV2 and J is TRBJ1-1; TRBD1 aligns across 9 bases. Germline loops: CDR1 SNHLY, CDR2 FYNNEI. This CDR3 spans 16 amino acids. J was trimmed by 5 bases and V by 4 bases; bases with no gene match: 11. CDR3 amino acids: CASSAPIGTGSTEAFF. DNA for the CDR3: TGTGCCAGCAGTGCCCCGATAGGGACAGGGAGTACTGAAGCTTTCTTT.

The chain combines TRBV27 with TRBJ2-7; TRBD1 matches at 10 bases. Germline loops: CDR1 MNHEY, CDR2 SMNVEV (reference sequence). Trimming took 4 bases from V and 7 from J; bases not matched to a gene: 13. The CDR3 loop spans 16 amino acids. The CDR3 region has the DNA TGTGCCAGCAGTTCGCCCCGACAGGGGGCTACTAGGGAGCAGTACTTC. It translates to CASSSPRQGATREQYF.

This chain links TRBV7-2 with TRBJ1-1; possible D gene TRBD1, 6 bases. This CDR3 is built from 14 residues. Trimming left V 5 bases short and J 1 base short, with 11 bases between. Per the germline V gene, CDR1 is SGHTA and CDR2 is FQGNSA. The CDR3 here is CASSVGGSNTEAFF. The CDR3, as DNA: TGTGCCAGCAGCGTAGGGGGATCGAACACTGAAGCTTTCTTT.

This sequence joins TRBV5-1 and TRBJ2-5; 8 bases line up with TRBD1. The CDR3 runs 17 residues. The V gene end was trimmed by 3 bases and the J gene end by 0 bases; junction bases not matched to a gene: 10. Germline CDR1 SGHRS, CDR2 YFSETQ. The CDR3, as DNA: TGCGCCAGCAGCTCCGGACAGGGCCGAGTTCACCAAGAGACCCAGTACTTC. This encodes CASSSGQGRVHQETQYF. The whole variable domain, remainder taken from reference TRBV5-1 and TRBJ2-5, is KAGVTQTPRYLIKTRGQQVTLSCSPISGHRSVSWYQQTPGQGLQFLFEYFSETQRNKGNFPGRFSGRQFSNSRSEMNVSTLELGDSALYLCASSSGQGRVHQETQYFGPGTRLLVL.

This clone was counted ten times or more. The V gene is TRBV6-1, the J gene TRBJ2-3, with D possibly matching TRBD2 (6 bases). Germline V CDR1 and CDR2: MNHNS, SASEGT. The CDR3 extends over 16 amino acids. Trimming left V 4 bases short and J 2 bases short, with 16 bases between. CDR3 residues: CASSGVGGGATDTQYF. The CDR3 bases are TGTGCCAGCAGTGGAGTAGGTGGCGGGGCCACAGATACGCAGTATTTT.